The source of this TCR beta chain is a study of breast tumors, draining lymph nodes, adjacent tissues. Study outcomes and limitations: Compared with lymph nodes, tumors were less diverse; compared with nontumor tissue, more. Tumor T cell lymph node origin was a supported hypothesis, not proven.

Per the germline V gene, CDR1 is MNHEY and CDR2 is SVGEGT. V shed 6 bases and J 9 bases; nucleotides not matched to a gene: 10. There are 15 residues in the CDR3. In this sample, this clonotype turned up many times. Antigen unknown. TCRdb processed the multiplex PCR reads anew with MiXCR; each CDR3 protein has one entry. The sample has around 130,000 distinct CDR3 sequences, approximately 21% seen once. Breast cancer patients provided tissue from their axillary draining lymph nodes. The clonotype originates from a female donor with breast cancer. Some clones in this sample may be carry-over from other donors' samples. Sequenced material: axillary lymph node tissue. The chain combines TRBV6-2 or TRBV6-3 with TRBJ2-7, with 14 bases lining up with TRBD2. CDR3 bases: TGTGCCAGCAGCAGGACTAGCGGGGGGCACAGCGGGCAGTACTTC. Translating gives CASSRTSGGHSGQYF.